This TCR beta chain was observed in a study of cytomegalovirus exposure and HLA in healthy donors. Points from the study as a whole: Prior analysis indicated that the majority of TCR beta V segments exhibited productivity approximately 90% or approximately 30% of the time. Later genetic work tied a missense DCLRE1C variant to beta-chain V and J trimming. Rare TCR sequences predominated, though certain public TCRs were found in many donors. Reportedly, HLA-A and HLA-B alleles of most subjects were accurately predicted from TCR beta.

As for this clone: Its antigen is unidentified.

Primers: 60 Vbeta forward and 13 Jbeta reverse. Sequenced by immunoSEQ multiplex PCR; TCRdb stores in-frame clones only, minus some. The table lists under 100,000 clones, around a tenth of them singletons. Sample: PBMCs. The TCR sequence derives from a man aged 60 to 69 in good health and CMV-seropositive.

CDR3 nucleotide sequence: TGTGCCAGCAGCACCCCGGGACTCCTAACCGGGGAGCTGTTTTTT. Amino acid sequence: CASSTPGLLTGELFF. The chain couples TRBV27 to TRBJ2-2; D perhaps matches TRBD2 (6 bases). The length of the CDR3 is 15 residues. Trimming removed 6 bases from V and 5 bases from J, with 16 bases in between. Germline CDR1 reads MNHEY; CDR2 reads SMNVEV (reference sequence).